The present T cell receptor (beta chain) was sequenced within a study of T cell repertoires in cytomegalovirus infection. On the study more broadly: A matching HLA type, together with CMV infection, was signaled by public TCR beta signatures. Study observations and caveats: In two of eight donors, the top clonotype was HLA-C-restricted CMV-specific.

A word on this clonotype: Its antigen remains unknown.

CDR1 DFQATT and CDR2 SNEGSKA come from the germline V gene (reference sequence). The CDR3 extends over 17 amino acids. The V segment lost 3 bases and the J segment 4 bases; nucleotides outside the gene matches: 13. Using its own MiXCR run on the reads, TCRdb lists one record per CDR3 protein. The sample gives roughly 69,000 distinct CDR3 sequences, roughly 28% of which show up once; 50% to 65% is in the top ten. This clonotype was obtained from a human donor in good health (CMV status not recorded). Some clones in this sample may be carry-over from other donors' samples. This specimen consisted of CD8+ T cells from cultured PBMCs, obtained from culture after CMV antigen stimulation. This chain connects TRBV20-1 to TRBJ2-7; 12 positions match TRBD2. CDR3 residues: CSASATGTSGYWYEQYF. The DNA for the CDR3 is TGCAGTGCTAGTGCAACAGGGACTAGCGGGTACTGGTACGAGCAGTACTTC.